These T cell receptor beta chains were read from a single sample in a study of T-cell memory formation after mild COVID-19. TCRdb re-called the 5' RACE reads with MiXCR, one entry per CDR3 protein. Counted here are some 150,000 distinct CDR3 sequences, 25% occurring once; the ten biggest clones make up around 22%. Sequences were obtained from PBMCs or a T cell subset sorted from them (not recorded which). Every receptor here comes from an adult woman who had mild COVID-19 (a few samples of this study predate the infection). Cell type and time point are not known. The CDR3 runs from the conserved cysteine through the conserved F or W. The D gene is left open where the match is weak. Clone size is not always given. Where it is, it says once, few, many or a class for expanded clones.

. TRBJ2-7 . TRBV11-3 TGTGCCAGCAGCCCTCCGTCGAGGGGCCTCTCCTACGAGCAGTACTTC CASSPPSRGLSYEQYF
. TRBJ1-5 . TRBV4-1 TGCGCCAGCAGCCAAAGTTCGGTCAATCAGCCCCAGCATTTT CASSQSSVNQPQHF
. TRBJ2-1 . TRBV7-2 TGTGCCAGCAGCACACACTACCCCACAGGGATATTGGTGCCTGAGCAGTTCTTC CASSTHYPTGILVPEQFF
TRBD1 TRBJ2-7 . TRBV12-3/TRBV12-4 TGTGCCAGCTCAGCGACAGGGCTCCGCGAGCAGTACTTC CASSATGLREQYF
TRBD2 TRBJ2-2 . TRBV19 TGTGCCAGTAGTTTTGGACTAGCGGGAGTTAACACCGGGGAGCTGTTTTTT CASSFGLAGVNTGELFF
. TRBJ2-6 . TRBV7-9 TGTGCCACAGGGACGTACGACTCTGGGGCCAACGTCCTGACTTTC CATGTYDSGANVLTF
. TRBJ2-2 . TRBV4-1 TGCGCCAGCAGCCAAGGGACGGAGAACACCGGGGAGCTGTTTTTT CASSQGTENTGELFF
. TRBJ2-1 medium-sized TRBV7-9 TGTGCCAGCAGCTTAGCGCTAGGAGGAGCGCGGAATGAGCAGTTCTTC CASSLALGGARNEQFF
. TRBJ1-6 few TRBV9 TGTGCCAGCAGCTCCTATAATTCACCCCTCCACTTT CASSSYNSPLHF
. TRBJ1-1 . TRBV29-1 TGCAGCGTACCCTTGGTTGAGAATGAAGCTTTCTTT CSVPLVENEAFF
. TRBJ2-7 once TRBV5-1 TGCGCCAGCAGCTGGGGCCGGGGGGCTGCCCGGGACGAGCAGTACTTC CASSWGRGAARDEQYF
. TRBJ1-1 medium-sized TRBV20-1 TGCAGTGCTAGAGACCCCGGGATGAACACTGAAGCTTTCTTT CSARDPGMNTEAFF
. TRBJ2-7 few TRBV6-5 TGTGCCAGCAGTTACTCGAGGCTCTACGAGCAGTACTTC CASSYSRLYEQYF
TRBD2 TRBJ2-1 few TRBV9 TGTGCCAGCAGCCTCGGGGGGTTACAATACAATGAGCAGTTCTTC CASSLGGLQYNEQFF
. TRBJ2-7 . TRBV6-2/TRBV6-3 TGTGCCAGCAGTTATTTGGCAGGGGCCTCCTACGAGCAGTACTTC CASSYLAGASYEQYF
. TRBJ1-2 . TRBV4-1 TGCGCCAGCAGCCCCCCCGGGATTAACTATGGCTACACCTTC CASSPPGINYGYTF
. TRBJ2-5 few TRBV7-6 TGTGCCAGCAGCCCAAACCCAGAAAGGACAGAAAAAGAGACCCAGTACTTC CASSPNPERTEKETQYF
TRBD1 TRBJ1-5 . TRBV28 TGTGCCAGCAGTCCCGACAGGGGAGGATTTCAGCCCCAGCATTTT CASSPDRGGFQPQHF
. TRBJ1-4 few TRBV25-1 TGTGCCAGCAGTTCAGGGCAGGTTAATGAAAAACTGTTTTTT CASSSGQVNEKLFF
. TRBJ2-7 . TRBV9 TGTGCCAGCAGCCCCCCCGGGCCCAGCGAGCAGTACTTC CASSPPGPSEQYF
. TRBJ1-2 . TRBV7-9 TGTGCCAGCAGCTCAGTAAGGTGGATTGGGGGCTATGGCTACACCTTC CASSSVRWIGGYGYTF
. TRBJ2-3 . TRBV5-1 TGCGCCAGCAGCCCGGGGGAGTTCACAGATACGCAGTATTTT CASSPGEFTDTQYF
TRBD2 TRBJ2-7 . TRBV6-1 TGTGCCAGCACTCCGGGACTACTCCTCTACGAGCAGTACTTC CASTPGLLLYEQYF
. TRBJ2-7 . TRBV12-3/TRBV12-4 TGCGCCAGCAGCCCCGGGACGGCCTACGAGCAGTACTTC CASSPGTAYEQYF
. TRBJ2-2 . TRBV7-9 TGTGCCAGGGGAGTGATATCCGGGGAGCTGTTTTTT CARGVISGELFF
TRBD1 TRBJ2-5 few TRBV6-2/TRBV6-3 TGTGCCAGCACCGACAGGGTTGGGAGTTCGGAGACCCAGTACTTC CASTDRVGSSETQYF
. TRBJ2-6 . TRBV5-5 TGTGCCAGCAGCTTGGAATTTGGCGCTGGGGCCAACGTCCTGACTTTC CASSLEFGAGANVLTF
. TRBJ2-4 many TRBV12-3/TRBV12-4 TGTGCCAGCAGTTTCTTCCCTGGGGACATTCAGTACTTC CASSFFPGDIQYF
. TRBJ2-2 . TRBV29-1 TGCAGCGTTGCCGGGGACCAGAACACCGGGGAGCTGTTTTTT CSVAGDQNTGELFF
. TRBJ1-1 . TRBV5-1 TGCGCCAGCAGCTTATCCGGGCCCCCGGGGACTGAAGCTTTCTTT CASSLSGPPGTEAFF
. TRBJ2-1 . TRBV7-9 TGTGCCAGCAGCCACGCTAGCGTGGCCGAGCAGTTCTTC CASSHASVAEQFF
. TRBJ2-1 few TRBV14 TGTGCCAGCAGCCCAACTAAGGTTGAGCAGTTCTTC CASSPTKVEQFF
TRBD2 TRBJ2-1 . TRBV6-2/TRBV6-3 TGTGCCAGCAAGGGCGGGAGCTATGAGCAGTTCTTC CASKGGSYEQFF
TRBD1 TRBJ2-1 . TRBV2 TGTGCCAGCAGTCGGGACAGGGACGATGAGCAGTTCTTC CASSRDRDDEQFF
TRBD2 TRBJ2-5 few TRBV7-8 TGTGCCAGCAGCTTTGATCCGGGACTACTACAAGAGACCCAGTACTTC CASSFDPGLLQETQYF
. TRBJ2-7 few TRBV27 TGTGCCAGCAGTTTATCACAGTACTACGAGCAGTACTTC CASSLSQYYEQYF
. TRBJ1-2 few TRBV29-1 TGCAGCGTTGTGGAGGGGAACTATGGCTACACCTTC CSVVEGNYGYTF
. TRBJ1-1 . TRBV29-1 TGCAGCGTTGTTTGGGGAATGCCGACTGAAGCTTTCTTT CSVVWGMPTEAFF
TRBD2 TRBJ2-3 . TRBV20-1 TGCAGTGCGGCCGGGACTAGCGGGAGGACAGATACGCAGTATTTT CSAAGTSGRTDTQYF
. TRBJ2-1 . TRBV28 TGTGCCAGCAGGGAGGTGGACAGCGGATACAGCTCCTACAATGAGCAGTTCTTC CASREVDSGYSSYNEQFF